This T cell receptor beta chain was sequenced for a study of T cell clonality in common variable immunodeficiency (dated by TCRdb to about 2015). Taken from the germline V gene (reference sequence), the CDR1 and CDR2 loops are LNHDA and SQIVND. Measured from the cysteine to the phenylalanine, the CDR3 is 14 residues long. Shown are 33 bases from within the CDR3, in frame from base 1. Unmatched junction bases come to 5, with V trimmed by 5 bases and J by 4 bases. Predominantly Caucasian heritage was noted among both the CVID patients and the healthy controls. From each donor, roughly 4.5 to 9 ml of heparinized peripheral whole blood was collected. TCRbeta CDR3 repertoires were sequenced from genomic DNA of adults with common variable immune deficiency (CVID) and healthy adult controls. The control group comprised 22 healthy adult volunteers, about 12 female and roughly ten male, aged roughly 23 to 66 years with a mean age of roughly 34. To isolate peripheral blood mononuclear cells, diluted blood was subjected to density centrifugation over Hypaque 1077 or Ficoll-Paque. Genomic DNA was obtained from unsorted mononuclear cells through either Qiagen column purification or a centrifugation-based method.

What the study reported, not specific to this receptor: According to the authors, figuring out what caused the increased clonality in CVID would require sequencing the repertoires of T cell subpopulations. Healthy controls shared more TCRbeta clones with each other than CVID subjects shared among themselves (p < 0.0001). Despite equal DNA input, controls averaged roughly 80,000 unique sequences per sample versus about 31,547 in CVID samples. CVID TCRbeta sequences were reported to have fewer deletions and N-nucleotide insertions and to lack highly modified clones with 13 or more V deletions. TCRbeta clonality was higher in CVID subjects than in healthy controls (t-test p = 0.018), and the increase was most characteristic of about a third of subjects. Correlations of repertoire features with clinical complications were constrained by heterogeneity among patients within the CVID cohort.

This clone was observed many times. Its recognized antigen is unknown. The DNA ends 3 residues before the CDR3 does, and the rest of the CDR3 is filled in from the germline J gene. Equivalent amounts of genomic DNA from CVID and control samples were used as sequencing input. For every sample, a 60 bp segment covering the rearranged TCRbeta CDR3 region was amplified and then sequenced. The immunoSEQ assay, a bias-corrected multiplex PCR combined with high-throughput sequencing, was used to amplify TCRbeta. In the original analysis: Each unique nucleotide sequence was treated as a clone and annotated with V, D and J genes, copy number and frequency. Sequences were labeled productive if in frame, and non-productive if out of frame or containing stop codons. As previously described, Shannon's entropy was used to calculate clonality. The predicted amino acid sequences of productive clones were used to derive the mean CDR3 Kyte-Doolittle hydropathy. Using the R hclust function, scaled V gene usage was clustered hierarchically with Manhattan distance and complete linkage. Sharing of clones by CDR3 amino acid sequence was evaluated by resampling 12 repertoires per group over 100 rounds. Repertoires were searched for approximately 70 published EBV-specific and around 240 published CMV-specific TCRbeta sequences. A couple of CVID samples yielding fewer than 10,000 sequences were excluded from analysis, leaving under 50 CVID repertoires. The source is immuneACCESS, and TCRdb retained only in-frame sequences with V and J called. Part of the clones is not carried over; for the studies checked, unresolved V genes explain less than half of this, and the remainder is unexplained. The V and J calls and clone size were taken over from that table, and D and trimming were inferred from the DNA. The sample has around 50,000 clones on record, with no singletons. The top ten clones comprise roughly 6.2% of the sample.

Material for sequencing was peripheral blood mononuclear cells. The sequence derives from a person between 18 and 75 years old in good health. The chain is made from TRBV19 and TRBJ1-2; TRBD1 aligns with 9 central bases. The CDR3 here reads CASSDTGGIYGYTF. The CDR3 bases that were read are TGTGCCAGTAGTGATACAGGGGGCATCTATGGC.